This TCR beta chain was sequenced in a study of blood T cell repertoires in COVID-19. Study in general: The study drew acute and convalescent COVID-19 samples from the United States, Italy and Spain.

V lost 11 bases and J lost 2; bases outside the gene matches: 6. The CDR3 is 12 residues long. The germline gives CDR1 SNHLY, CDR2 FYNNEI. Data came from immunoSEQ multiplex PCR; TCRdb stores just in-frame clones and leaves some out. The sample lists fewer than 200,000 clones, more than 85% occurring once. The receptor was isolated from a human donor with acute COVID-19. The donor label of this sample is uncertain. The sample was PBMCs or T cells enriched from blood (not recorded which). The V call is TRBV2, the J call TRBJ2-7; 7 bases match TRBD1. The CDR3, as DNA: TGTGCCGGTCGACAGGGTGCCTACGAGCAGTACTTC. This translates into CAGRQGAYEQYF.